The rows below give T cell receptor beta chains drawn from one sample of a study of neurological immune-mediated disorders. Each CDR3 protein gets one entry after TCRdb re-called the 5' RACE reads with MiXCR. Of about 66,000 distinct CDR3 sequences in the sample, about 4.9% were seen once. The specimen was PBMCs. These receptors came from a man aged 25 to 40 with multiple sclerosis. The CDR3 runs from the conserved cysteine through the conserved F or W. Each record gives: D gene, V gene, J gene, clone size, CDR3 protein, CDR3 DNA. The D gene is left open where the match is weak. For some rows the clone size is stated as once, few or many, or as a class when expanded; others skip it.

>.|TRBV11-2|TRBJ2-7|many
CASSSTDSYSSYEQYF
TGTGCCAGCAGCTCGACAGACAGCTACTCCTCCTACGAGCAGTACTTC
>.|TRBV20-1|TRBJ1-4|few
CSAWAGGRPNEKLFF
TGCAGTGCATGGGCGGGGGGCCGGCCGAATGAAAAACTGTTTTTT
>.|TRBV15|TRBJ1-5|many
CATSRDQVGEQPQHF
TGTGCCACCAGCAGAGATCAAGTGGGGGAACAGCCCCAGCATTTT
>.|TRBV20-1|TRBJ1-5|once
CSASRRANQPQNF
TGCAGTGCTAGCAGGAGGGCAAATCAGCCCCAGAATTTT
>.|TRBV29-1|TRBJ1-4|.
CSVESGEPYEKLFF
TGCAGCGTTGAATCAGGGGAGCCGTATGAAAAACTGTTTTTT
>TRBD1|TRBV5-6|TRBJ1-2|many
CASSSLRDRVNYGYTF
TGTGCCAGCAGCTCACTCCGGGACAGGGTGAACTATGGCTACACCTTC
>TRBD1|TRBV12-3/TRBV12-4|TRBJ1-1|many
CASTRTGGLTEAFF
TGTGCCAGCACTCGGACAGGGGGCCTCACTGAAGCTTTCTTT
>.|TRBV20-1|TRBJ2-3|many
CSARDQRQGTDTQYF
TGCAGTGCTAGAGATCAGAGACAGGGCACAGATACGCAGTATTTT
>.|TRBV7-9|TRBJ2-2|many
CAAGTVLTGELFF
TGTGCCGCCGGGACGGTCCTCACCGGGGAGCTGTTTTTT
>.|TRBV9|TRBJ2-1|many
CASSVGTVGYNEQFF
TGTGCCAGCAGCGTAGGGACCGTAGGCTACAATGAGCAGTTCTTC
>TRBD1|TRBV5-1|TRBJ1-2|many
CASSVDRGEGYGYTF
TGCGCCAGCAGCGTGGACAGGGGAGAAGGCTATGGCTACACCTTC
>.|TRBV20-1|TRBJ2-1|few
CSATGFQLWQFF
TGCAGTGCTACCGGGTTTCAGCTTTGGCAGTTCTTC
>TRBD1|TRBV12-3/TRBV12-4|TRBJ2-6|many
CASSFPTGEAGANVLTF
TGTGCCAGCAGTTTTCCGACAGGGGAGGCCGGGGCCAACGTCCTGACTTTC
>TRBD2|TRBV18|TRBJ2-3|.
CASSTLAGDTDTQYF
TGTGCCAGCTCAACCCTAGCGGGGGACACAGATACGCAGTATTTT
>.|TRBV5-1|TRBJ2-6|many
CASSEGPSAGANVLTF
TGCGCCAGCAGCGAGGGACCAAGCGCTGGGGCCAACGTCCTGACTTTC
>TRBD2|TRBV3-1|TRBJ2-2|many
CASSSGGTTGELFF
TGTGCCAGCAGTAGCGGGGGGACGACCGGGGAGCTGTTTTTT
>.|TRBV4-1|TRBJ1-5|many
CASSQEGLGFSNQPQHF
TGCGCCAGCAGCCAGGAGGGGTTGGGATTTAGCAATCAGCCCCAGCATTTT
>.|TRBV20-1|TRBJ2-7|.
CSARLGGGEEQYF
TGCAGTGCTAGGTTAGGAGGAGGAGAGGAGCAGTACTTC
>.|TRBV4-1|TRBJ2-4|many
CASSPLRDNIQYF
TGCGCCAGCAGCCCCCTTAGAGATAACATTCAGTACTTC
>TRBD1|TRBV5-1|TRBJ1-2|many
CASSTRGRQGAVWYGYTF
TGCGCCAGCAGCACCCGGGGGAGACAGGGGGCCGTGTGGTATGGCTACACCTTC
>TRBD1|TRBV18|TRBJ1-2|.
CASSPARTGSYGYTF
TGTGCCAGCTCACCCGCGAGGACAGGGAGCTATGGCTACACCTTC
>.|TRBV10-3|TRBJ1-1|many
CAISVSVGSAAFF
TGTGCCATCAGTGTATCGGTAGGATCGGCCGCTTTCTTT
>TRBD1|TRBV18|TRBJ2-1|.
CASSTGTATYNEQFF
TGTGCCAGCTCAACAGGGACAGCCACCTACAATGAGCAGTTCTTC
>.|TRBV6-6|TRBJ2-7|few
CASSPRRSAPYEQYF
TGTGCCAGCAGTCCACGCCGCTCTGCGCCCTACGAGCAGTACTTC